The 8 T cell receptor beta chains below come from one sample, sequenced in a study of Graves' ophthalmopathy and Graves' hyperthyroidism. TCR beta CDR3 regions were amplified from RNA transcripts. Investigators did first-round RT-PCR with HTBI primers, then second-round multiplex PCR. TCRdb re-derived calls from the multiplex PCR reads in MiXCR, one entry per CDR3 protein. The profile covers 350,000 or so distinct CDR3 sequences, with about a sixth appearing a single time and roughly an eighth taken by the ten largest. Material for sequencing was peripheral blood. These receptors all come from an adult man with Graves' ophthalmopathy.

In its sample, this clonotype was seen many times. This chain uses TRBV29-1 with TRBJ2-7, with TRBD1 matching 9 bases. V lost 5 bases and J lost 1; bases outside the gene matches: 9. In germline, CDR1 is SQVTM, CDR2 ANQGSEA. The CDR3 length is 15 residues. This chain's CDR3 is CSVSRLGTGSYEQYF. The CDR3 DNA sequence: TGCAGCGTTTCACGGCTCGGGACAGGGTCCTACGAGCAGTACTTC.

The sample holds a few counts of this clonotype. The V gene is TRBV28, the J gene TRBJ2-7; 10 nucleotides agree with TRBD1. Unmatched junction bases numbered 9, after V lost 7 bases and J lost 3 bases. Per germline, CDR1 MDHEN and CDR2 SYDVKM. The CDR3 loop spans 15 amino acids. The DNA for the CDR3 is TGTGCCAGCATACCTCTCGGGACAGGGGACTACGAGCAGTACTTC. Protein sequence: CASIPLGTGDYEQYF.

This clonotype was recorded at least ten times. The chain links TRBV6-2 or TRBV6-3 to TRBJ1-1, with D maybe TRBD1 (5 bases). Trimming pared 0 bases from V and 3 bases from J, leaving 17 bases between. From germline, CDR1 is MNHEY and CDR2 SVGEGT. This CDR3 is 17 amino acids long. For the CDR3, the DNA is TGTGCCAGCAGTTACTCGAGTAGCACAGGAGCCTACACTGAAGCTTTCTTT. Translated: CASSYSSSTGAYTEAFF.

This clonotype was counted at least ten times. The CDR3 spells CASSLRAAAHTEAFF. CDR3 nucleotide sequence: TGCGCCAGCAGCTTGCGGGCAGCGGCCCACACTGAAGCTTTCTTT. J is TRBJ1-1 and V is TRBV5-1; D remains ambiguous. Germline V lookup: CDR1 SGHRS, CDR2 YFSETQ. V was shortened by 1 base and J by 3 bases, with 13 bases between the two germline ends. There are 15 residues in the CDR3.

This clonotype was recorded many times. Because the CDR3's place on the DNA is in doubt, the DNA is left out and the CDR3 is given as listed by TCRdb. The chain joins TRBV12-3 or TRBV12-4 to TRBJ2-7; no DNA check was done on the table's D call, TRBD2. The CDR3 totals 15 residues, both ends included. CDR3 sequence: CASSTSGTSRNEQYF.

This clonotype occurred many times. CDR3 nucleotides: TGTGCCACCAGTGATTTGGGGAACACCGGGGAGCTGTTTTTT. It is translated as CATSDLGNTGELFF. The V and J genes are TRBV24-1 and TRBJ2-2, with D uncertain. V lost 0 bases, J lost 1 base, and 2 bases lay in between. This CDR3 has 14 amino acids. Germline V gene sequence: CDR1 KGHDR, CDR2 SFDVKD.

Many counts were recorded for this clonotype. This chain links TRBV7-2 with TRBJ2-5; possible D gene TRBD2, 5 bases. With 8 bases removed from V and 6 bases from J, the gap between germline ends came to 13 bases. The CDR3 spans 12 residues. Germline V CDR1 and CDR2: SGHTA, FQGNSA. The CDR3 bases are TGTGCCAGCCGACTAATTACGCAGACCCAGTACTTC. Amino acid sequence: CASRLITQTQYF.

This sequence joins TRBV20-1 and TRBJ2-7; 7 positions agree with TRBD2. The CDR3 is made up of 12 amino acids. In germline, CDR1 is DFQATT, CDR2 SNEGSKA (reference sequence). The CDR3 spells CRVGTNTYEQYF. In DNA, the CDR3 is TGCAGGGTGGGGACTAACACCTACGAGCAGTACTTC.